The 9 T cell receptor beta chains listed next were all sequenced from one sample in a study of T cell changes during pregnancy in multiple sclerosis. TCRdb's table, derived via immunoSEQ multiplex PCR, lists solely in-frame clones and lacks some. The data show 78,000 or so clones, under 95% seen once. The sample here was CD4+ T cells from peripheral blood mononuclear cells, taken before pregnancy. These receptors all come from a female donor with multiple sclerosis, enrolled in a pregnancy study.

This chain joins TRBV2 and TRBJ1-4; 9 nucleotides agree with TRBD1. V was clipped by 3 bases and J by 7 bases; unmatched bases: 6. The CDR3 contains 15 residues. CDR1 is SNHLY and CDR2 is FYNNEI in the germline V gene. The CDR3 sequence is CASSDPGQGSEKLFF. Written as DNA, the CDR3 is TGTGCCAGCAGTGATCCGGGACAGGGAAGTGAAAAACTGTTTTTT.

The DNA for the CDR3 is TGTGCCAGCAGCTTTCAACAGTCTAGCAATCAGCCCCAGCATTTT. This codes for CASSFQQSSNQPQHF. This rearrangement joins TRBV5-5 to TRBJ1-5, with D hard to call. Per the germline V gene, CDR1 is SGHKS and CDR2 is YYEKEE (reference sequence). V lost 2 bases to trimming and J lost 0 bases, with 9 bases between them. This CDR3 region has 15 residues.

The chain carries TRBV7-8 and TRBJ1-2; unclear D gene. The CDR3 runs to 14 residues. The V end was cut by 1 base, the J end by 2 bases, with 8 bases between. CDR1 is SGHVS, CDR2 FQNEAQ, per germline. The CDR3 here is CASSLGHNNYGYTF. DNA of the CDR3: TGTGCCAGCAGCTTAGGGCATAACAACTATGGCTACACCTTC. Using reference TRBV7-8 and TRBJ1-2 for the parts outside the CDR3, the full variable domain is GAGVSQSPRYKVAKRGQDVALRCDPISGHVSLFWYQQALGQGPEFLTYFQNEAQLDKSGLPSDRFFAERPEGSVSTLKIQRTQQEDSAVYLCASSLGHNNYGYTFGSGTRLTVV.

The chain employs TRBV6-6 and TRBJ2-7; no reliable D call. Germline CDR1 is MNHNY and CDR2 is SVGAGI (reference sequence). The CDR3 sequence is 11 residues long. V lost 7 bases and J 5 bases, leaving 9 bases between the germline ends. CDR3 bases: TGTGCCAGCAAAAACATCAACGAGCAGTACTTC. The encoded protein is CASKNINEQYF.

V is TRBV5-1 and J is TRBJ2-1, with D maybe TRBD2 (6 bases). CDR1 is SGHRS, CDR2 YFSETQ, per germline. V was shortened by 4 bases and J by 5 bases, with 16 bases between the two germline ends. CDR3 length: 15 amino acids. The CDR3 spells CASSATPVADNEQFF. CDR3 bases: TGCGCCAGCAGCGCAACTCCCGTAGCGGACAATGAGCAGTTCTTC.

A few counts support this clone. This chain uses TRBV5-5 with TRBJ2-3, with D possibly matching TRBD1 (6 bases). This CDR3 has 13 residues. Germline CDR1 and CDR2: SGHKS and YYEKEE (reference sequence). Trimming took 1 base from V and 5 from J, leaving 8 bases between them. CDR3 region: CASSLTGRDTQYF. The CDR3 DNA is TGTGCCAGCAGCTTGACAGGGAGAGATACGCAGTATTTT.

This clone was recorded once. This CDR3 is CASSSARDGELFF. In DNA, the CDR3 is TGTGCCAGCAGCTCCGCGCGGGACGGGGAGCTGTTTTTT. This chain uses TRBV5-4 with TRBJ2-2, with a weak D call TRBD2 (6 bases). This CDR3 contains 13 residues. V lost 3 bases to trimming and J lost 7 bases, with 10 bases between them. Germline V gives CDR1 SGHNT, CDR2 YYREEE (reference sequence).

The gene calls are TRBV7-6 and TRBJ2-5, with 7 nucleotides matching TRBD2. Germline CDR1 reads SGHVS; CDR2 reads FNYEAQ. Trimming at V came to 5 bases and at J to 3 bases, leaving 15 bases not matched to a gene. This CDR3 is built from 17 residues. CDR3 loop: CASSVGWEGTPEETQYF. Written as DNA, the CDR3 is TGTGCCAGCAGCGTGGGGTGGGAGGGGACGCCGGAAGAGACCCAGTACTTC.

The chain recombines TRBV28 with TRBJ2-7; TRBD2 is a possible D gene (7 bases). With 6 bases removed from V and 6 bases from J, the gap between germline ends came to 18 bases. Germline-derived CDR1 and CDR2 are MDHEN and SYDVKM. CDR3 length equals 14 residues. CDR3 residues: CASSRGREFGEQYF. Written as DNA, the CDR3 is TGTGCCAGCAGCCGGGGGCGGGAGTTCGGCGAGCAGTACTTC.